This entry is about one TCR beta chain. The entry originates in a study of blood T cell repertoires in COVID-19. Study summary: Samples taken during acute and convalescent COVID-19 were collected in the United States, Italy and Spain.

Original processing notes: Amplification from reference gene primers served as the basis for estimated nucleated cell counts. Only in-frame clones appear in the TCRdb table, and some are missing; sequencing was by immunoSEQ multiplex PCR. That table is the source of V, J and clone size, and D and trimming were worked out from the DNA. This sample has approximately 260,000 clones, with over 80% found just once. CDR1 SGHDN and CDR2 FVKESK come from the germline V gene. This CDR3 is built from 14 residues. The V end was cut by 10 bases, the J end by 0 bases, with 16 bases between. The TCR originated in a woman aged 40 to 50 with acute or convalescent COVID-19. Sequencing was performed on peripheral blood. V usage is TRBV14 and J usage is TRBJ2-7; D possibly corresponds to TRBD2 (6 bases). As DNA, the CDR3 is TGTGCCAACACTATAGCGGAGAGCTCCTACGAGCAGTACGTC. Protein product: CANTIAESSYEQYV.